One and the same sample provided the 4 T cell receptor beta chains below, sequenced in a study of graft-versus-host responses after intestinal transplantation. Profiled with immunoSEQ multiplex PCR; TCRdb holds only in-frame clones, not every one. Of about 80,000 clones in the sample, roughly 89% were seen once. The antigens for these receptors are not known. Specimen: unstimulated CD4+ T cells sorted from spleen or lymph node cells, collected before intestinal transplant. Receptor source: a human donor who received an intestinal transplant.

This clone occurred once. V and J are TRBV5-6 and TRBJ2-3, with D perhaps TRBD2 (7 bases). V lost 3 bases to trimming and J lost 2 bases, with 10 bases between them. The germline CDR1 and CDR2 sequences are SGHDT and YYEEEE. The CDR3 length is 14 residues. CDR3 residues: CASSWGGATDTQYF. In nucleotides, the CDR3 is TGTGCCAGCAGCTGGGGGGGGGCCACAGATACGCAGTATTTT.

The chain is built from TRBV10-3 and TRBJ1-2; the match to TRBD1 covers 8 bases. The germline gives CDR1 ENHRY, CDR2 SYGVKD. V trimming: 3 bases; J trimming: 4 bases; junction bases outside the gene matches: 4. This CDR3 region has 14 residues. As DNA, the CDR3 is TGTGCCATCAGTGACCCGGGACAGGTCTATGGCTACACCTTC. Translated: CAISDPGQVYGYTF.

This rearrangement joins TRBV7-6 to TRBJ2-3; perhaps TRBD1 as D (6 bases). The V gene lost 3 bases and the J gene lost 9 bases, with 19 bases spanning the gap. CDR1 is SGHVS, CDR2 FNYEAQ, per germline. The CDR3 sequence is 15 residues long. This chain's CDR3 is CASSLAGDQTSTQYF. Here the CDR3 DNA reads TGTGCCAGCAGCTTGGCAGGGGACCAGACATCGACGCAGTATTTT.

The chain employs TRBV18 and TRBJ1-3; D is possibly TRBD1 (6 bases). Between the trimmed V and J ends, which lost 5 bases and 0 bases, there was a span of 14 bases. The CDR3 consists of 16 residues. From germline, CDR1 is KGHSH and CDR2 LQKENI. The CDR3 here is CASSEQGGFSGNTIYF. The CDR3, as DNA: TGTGCCAGCTCAGAACAGGGAGGGTTCTCTGGAAACACCATATATTTT.